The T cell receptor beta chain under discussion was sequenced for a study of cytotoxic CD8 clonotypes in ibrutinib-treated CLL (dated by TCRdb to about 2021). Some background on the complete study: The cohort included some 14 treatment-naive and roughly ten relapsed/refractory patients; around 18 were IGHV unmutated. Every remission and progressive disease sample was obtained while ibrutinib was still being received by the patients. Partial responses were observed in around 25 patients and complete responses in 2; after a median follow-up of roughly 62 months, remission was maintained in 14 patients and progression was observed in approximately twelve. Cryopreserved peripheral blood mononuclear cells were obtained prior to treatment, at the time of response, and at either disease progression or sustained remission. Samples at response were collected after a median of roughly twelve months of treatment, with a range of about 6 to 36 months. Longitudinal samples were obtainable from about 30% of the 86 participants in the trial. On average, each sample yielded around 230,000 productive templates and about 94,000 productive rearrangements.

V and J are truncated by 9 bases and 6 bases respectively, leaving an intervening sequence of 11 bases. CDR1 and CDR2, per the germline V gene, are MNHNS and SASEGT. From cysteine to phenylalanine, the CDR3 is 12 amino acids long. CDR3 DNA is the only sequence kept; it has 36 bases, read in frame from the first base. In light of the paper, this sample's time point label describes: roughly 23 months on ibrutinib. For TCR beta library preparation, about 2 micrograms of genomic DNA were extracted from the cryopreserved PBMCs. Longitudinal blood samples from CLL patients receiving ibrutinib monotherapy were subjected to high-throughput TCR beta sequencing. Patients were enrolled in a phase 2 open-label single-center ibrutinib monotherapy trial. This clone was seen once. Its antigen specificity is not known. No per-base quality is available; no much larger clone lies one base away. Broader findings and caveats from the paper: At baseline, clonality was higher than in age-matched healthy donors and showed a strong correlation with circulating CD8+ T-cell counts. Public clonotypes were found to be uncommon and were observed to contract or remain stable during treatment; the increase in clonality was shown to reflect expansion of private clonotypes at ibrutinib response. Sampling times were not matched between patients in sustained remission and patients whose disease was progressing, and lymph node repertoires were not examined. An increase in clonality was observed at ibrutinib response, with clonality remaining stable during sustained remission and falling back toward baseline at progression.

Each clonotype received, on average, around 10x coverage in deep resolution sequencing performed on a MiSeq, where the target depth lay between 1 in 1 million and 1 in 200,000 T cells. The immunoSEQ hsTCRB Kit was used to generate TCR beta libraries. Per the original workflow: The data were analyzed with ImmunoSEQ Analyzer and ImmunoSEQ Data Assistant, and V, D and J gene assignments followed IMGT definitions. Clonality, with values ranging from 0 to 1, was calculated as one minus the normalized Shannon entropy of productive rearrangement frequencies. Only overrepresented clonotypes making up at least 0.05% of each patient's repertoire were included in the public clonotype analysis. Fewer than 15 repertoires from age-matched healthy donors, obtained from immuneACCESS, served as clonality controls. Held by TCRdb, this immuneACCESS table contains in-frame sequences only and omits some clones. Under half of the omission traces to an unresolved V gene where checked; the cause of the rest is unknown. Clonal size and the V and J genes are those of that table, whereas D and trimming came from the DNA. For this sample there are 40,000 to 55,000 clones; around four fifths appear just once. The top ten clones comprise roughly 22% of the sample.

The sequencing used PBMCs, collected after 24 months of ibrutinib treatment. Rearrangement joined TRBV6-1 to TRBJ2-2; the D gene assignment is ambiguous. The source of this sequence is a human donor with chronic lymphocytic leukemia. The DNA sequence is TGTGCCAGTTTGAACTTCGCCGGGGAGCTGTTTTTT. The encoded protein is CASLNFAGELFF.